This T cell receptor (beta chain) was retrieved from a study of OX40 agonist ivuxolimab in advanced cancers. Study details: The group had a mean age of 60 years, ranged from 23 to 79, and was 80% to 90% male.

Regarding the study as a whole: CD4+ and CD8+ T cells in blood underwent clonal expansion by week 6 at 0.1 to 3.0 mg/kg.

Here immunoSEQ multiplex PCR was the method, and the copy in TCRdb shows in-frame clones only, minus some. The sample has fewer than 20,000 clones, roughly 84% seen once. V dropped 8 bases and J dropped 9 bases, with 20 bases sitting between them. The CDR3 covers 15 residues. Germline lookup yields CDR1 MNHEY and CDR2 SMNVEV (reference sequence). Comment on this clone: Its antigen remains unidentified.

The gene calls are TRBV27 and TRBJ1-6; no clear D. The receptor comes from an adult with an advanced solid tumor such as melanoma, head and neck, liver or kidney cancer. The material sequenced was CD4+ or CD8+ T cells sorted from blood, taken in a trial of the OX40 agonist ivuxolimab. CDR3 bases: TGTGCCAGCGGGAAGCCCCGGCCCTCGGTTTCACCCCTCCACTTT. Protein product: CASGKPRPSVSPLHF.